The TCR beta chain under discussion was sequenced for a study of OX40 agonist ivuxolimab in advanced cancers. Germline CDR1 and CDR2: SEHNR and FQNEAQ (reference sequence). V dropped 7 bases and J dropped 7; count of bases not matched to a gene: 12. There are 16 residues in the CDR3. Assay: immunoSEQ multiplex PCR; the TCRdb copy retains only in-frame clones and omits some. The table lists over 40,000 clones, roughly 90% of them singletons, with approximately 1.5% in the top ten. This sequence joins TRBV7-9 and TRBJ2-2; the match to TRBD2 covers 10 bases. The sequenced sample was CD4+ or CD8+ T cells sorted from blood, obtained in a trial of the OX40 agonist ivuxolimab. The source is an adult with an advanced solid tumor such as melanoma, head and neck, liver or kidney cancer. The DNA for the CDR3 is TGTGCCAGCACTACTCAACCTAGCGGGGGTCACGGGGAGCTGTTTTTT. Its translation is CASTTQPSGGHGELFF.